The 22 T cell receptor beta chains below all came from one sample that was sequenced in a study of blood T cell repertoires in COVID-19 (TCRdb year 2020). The library was produced with the immunoSEQ multiplex PCR assay. TCRdb stores this immuneACCESS table with in-frame sequences only. Part of the clones is absent; in the studies checked, under half of the shortfall reflects unresolved V genes, and no reason is known for the rest. Recorded for this sample are 350,000 to 450,000 clones; roughly nine tenths of them occurred a single time. More than 0.95% of the sample belongs to the ten largest clones. What was sequenced was peripheral blood. These TCRs come from a man aged 40-49 years with acute or convalescent COVID-19.

CDR3 nucleotide sequence: TGTGCCAGCTCCTCTACAGGAGATGAGCAGTACTTC. It translates to CASSSTGDEQYF. The chain uses TRBV18 and TRBJ2-7, with D maybe TRBD1 (5 bases). CDR3 length: 12 amino acids. The V end lost 6 bases, the J end lost 7 bases, and 13 bases lay between the germline ends. CDR1 is KGHSH, CDR2 LQKENI, per germline.

The chain links TRBV6-5 to TRBJ1-6, with D perhaps TRBD1 (6 bases). Germline V gene data show CDR1 as MNHEY and CDR2 as SVGAGI. The CDR3 has 15 amino acids. V gave up 2 bases and J gave up 4 bases, with 9 bases separating them. CDR3 sequence reads: CASSYARGYNSPLHF. DNA for the CDR3: TGTGCCAGCAGTTACGCCAGGGGTTATAATTCACCCCTCCACTTT.

This chain joins TRBV6-5 and TRBJ2-1; 7 positions match TRBD2. CDR1 is MNHEY, CDR2 SVGAGI, per germline. The CDR3 consists of 15 residues. The J segment lost 4 bases and the V segment lost 8 bases, leaving 11 bases of the junction unmatched. CDR3 in amino acids: CASLSGAILYNEQFF. The CDR3 DNA is TGTGCCAGCCTCAGCGGGGCCATCCTATACAATGAGCAGTTCTTC.

The CDR3 nucleotides are TGTGCCAGCAGTGAGCGGCTTGCTGCTTATGGCTACACCTTC. Its protein product is CASSERLAAYGYTF. This chain uses TRBV2 with TRBJ1-2; no clear D gene. This CDR3 has 14 amino acids. The V and J ends lost 3 bases and 5 bases respectively, with 13 bases between them. Germline assignment: CDR1 SNHLY and CDR2 FYNNEI.

This chain joins TRBV5-1 and TRBJ1-6, with a possible D match to TRBD1 (5 bases). Per the germline V gene, CDR1 is SGHRS and CDR2 is YFSETQ. The length of the CDR3 is 17 residues. V lost 0 bases to trimming and J lost 5 bases, with 15 bases between them. CDR3 coding DNA: TGCGCCAGCAGCTTGGTTGGGGCCCGAAATAATAATTCACCCCTCCACTTT. Its translation is CASSLVGARNNNSPLHF.

The chain has TRBV9 and TRBJ2-3; 14 positions match TRBD2. The CDR3 is 16 residues long. J was trimmed by 6 bases and V by 3 bases; bases with no gene match: 6. Germline V gene data show CDR1 as SGDLS and CDR2 as YYNGEE. DNA for the CDR3: TGTGCCAGCAGCGCCCGGACTAGCGGGAGGTCTGATACGCAGTATTTT. Protein sequence: CASSARTSGRSDTQYF.

The chain uses TRBV19 and TRBJ1-6; D is unclear. Trimming stripped 1 base from V and 7 bases from J, with 8 bases between. Germline V gene data show CDR1 as LNHDA and CDR2 as SQIVND (reference sequence). The CDR3 extends over 14 amino acids. CDR3 coding DNA: TGTGCCAGTAGTATAGCTCTTACAAATTCACCCCTCCACTTT. Translating it yields CASSIALTNSPLHF. The full variable domain, its missing parts supplied by reference TRBV19 and TRBJ1-6, is DGGITQSPKYLFRKEGQNVTLSCEQNLNHDAMYWYRQDPGQGLRLIYYSQIVNDFQKGDIAEGYSVSREKKESFPLTVTSAQKNPTAFYLCASSIALTNSPLHFGNGTRLTVT.

The sample holds one count of this clone. The chain links TRBV27 to TRBJ1-3; D gene uncertain. Trimming pared 8 bases from V and 4 bases from J, leaving 6 bases between. The CDR3 loop spans 11 amino acids. CDR1 is MNHEY and CDR2 is SMNVEV in the germline V gene (reference sequence). The DNA for the CDR3 is TGTGCCAGCTACGGGGGAAACACCATATATTTT. Translation gives CASYGGNTIYF.

The CDR3 here is CAISDSAGTSGISSYNEQFF. The CDR3 DNA sequence: TGTGCCATCAGTGACTCCGCCGGGACTAGCGGGATTAGCTCCTACAATGAGCAGTTCTTC. The chain recombines TRBV10-3 with TRBJ2-1, with 13 bases that match TRBD2. This CDR3 contains 20 residues. J gave up 0 bases and V 3 bases, and 11 bases lay outside the gene matches. Germline assignment: CDR1 ENHRY and CDR2 SYGVKD.

This rearrangement joins TRBV6-1 to TRBJ2-1; weak D call: TRBD2 (5 bases). V shed 0 bases and J shed 6 bases, with 12 bases lying between them. The CDR3 contains 15 residues. Germline V gene sequence: CDR1 MNHNS, CDR2 SASEGT. DNA for the CDR3: TGTGCCAGCAGTGAAGCACCGGGATCCGGCAATGAGCAGTTCTTC. It codes for CASSEAPGSGNEQFF.

V is TRBV6-6 and J is TRBJ1-5; TRBD1 matches at 8 bases. CDR3 size: 16 residues. Per germline, CDR1 MNHNY and CDR2 SVGAGI (reference sequence). V was pared by 4 bases and J by 0 bases, with 5 bases of the junction left unmatched. CDR3 sequence reads: CASSSRDRPSNQPQHF. CDR3 coding DNA: TGTGCCAGCAGTTCCCGGGACAGGCCTAGCAATCAGCCCCAGCATTTT.

The rearrangement uses TRBV13 and TRBJ1-1; 8 nucleotides line up with TRBD1. V lost 4 bases, J lost 11 bases, and 9 bases stayed unmatched. This CDR3 has 13 amino acids. The germline V gene encodes CDR1 PRHDT and CDR2 FYEKMQ (reference sequence). CDR3 coding DNA: TGTGCCAGCAGCTCCAGGACAGGGAGAAGGGCTTTCTTT. It specifies CASSSRTGRRAFF.

V usage is TRBV3-1 (or the pseudogene TRBV3-2) and J usage is TRBJ2-7; TRBD2 matches at 8 bases. With V trimmed by 1 base and J by 3 bases, 5 bases remained unmatched. Germline-derived CDR1 and CDR2 are LGHDT and YNNKEL (reference sequence). The CDR3 contains 15 residues. CDR3 sequence (DNA): TGTGCCAGCAGCCAAGTAGGAGCGGGAGTCTACGAGCAGTACTTC. Amino acids: CASSQVGAGVYEQYF.

This chain connects TRBV27 to TRBJ1-1; tentative D call: TRBD1 (5 bases). Trimming left V 6 bases short and J 5 bases short, with 16 bases between. This CDR3 contains 14 residues. Germline V gene data show CDR1 as MNHEY and CDR2 as SMNVEV (reference sequence). CDR3 sequence: CASRRDWRGTEAFF. The CDR3 region has the DNA TGTGCCAGCAGGAGAGACTGGCGGGGGACTGAAGCTTTCTTT.

The rearrangement links TRBV27 to TRBJ1-1, with D unresolved. The CDR3 spans 13 residues. V lost 4 bases and J 1 base, leaving 7 bases between the germline ends. The germline V gene has CDR1 MNHEY and CDR2 SMNVEV (reference sequence). CDR3: CASSWAGNTEAFF. DNA for the CDR3: TGTGCCAGCAGTTGGGCGGGGAACACTGAAGCTTTCTTT.

V usage is TRBV11-3 and J usage is TRBJ2-7; TRBD2 matches at 11 bases. This CDR3 is built from 16 residues. Germline values: CDR1 SGHNT, CDR2 YENEEA. The ends lost 0 bases at V and 11 bases at J; junction bases unmatched: 12. The CDR3 sequence: CASSLDDGTSGESEYF. As DNA, the CDR3 is TGTGCCAGCAGCTTAGATGACGGGACTAGCGGAGAGAGTGAGTACTTC. Full variable domain (outside the CDR3, taken from reference TRBV11-3 and TRBJ2-7): EAGVVQSPRYKIIEKKQPVAFWCNPISGHNTLYWYLQNLGQGPELLIRYENEEAVDDSQLPKDRFSAERLKGVDSTLKIQPAELGDSAVYLCASSLDDGTSGESEYFGPGTRLTVT.

As for this clone: Other DNA sequences in this specimen translate into the identical CDR3. The V call is TRBV3-1 (or the pseudogene TRBV3-2), the J call TRBJ2-1; 11 bases are a match to TRBD2. Germline CDR1 LGHDT, CDR2 YNNKEL (reference sequence). The V segment lost 1 base and the J segment 4 bases; nucleotides outside the gene matches: 0. CDR3 size: 15 residues. The CDR3 sequence: CASSQGLAGYNEQFF. CDR3 coding DNA: TGTGCCAGCAGCCAAGGACTAGCGGGATACAATGAGCAGTTCTTC.

This sequence joins TRBV12-3 or TRBV12-4 and TRBJ1-1; tentative D call: TRBD1 (6 bases). The CDR3 covers 12 residues. V lost 8 bases and J 11 bases, leaving 18 bases between the germline ends. The CDR3 sequence is CASLTGFPPAFF. Written as DNA, the CDR3 is TGTGCCAGCCTTACAGGGTTCCCCCCCGCTTTCTTT.

This rearrangement joins TRBV6-2 or TRBV6-3 to TRBJ2-7; TRBD1 is a possible D gene (6 bases). Germline lookup yields CDR1 MNHEY and CDR2 SVGEGT. Trimming stripped 4 bases from V and 5 bases from J, with 12 bases between. This CDR3 comprises 13 residues. The CDR3 here is CASSSYRVNEQYF. As DNA, the CDR3 is TGTGCCAGCAGTTCGTACAGGGTTAACGAGCAGTACTTC.

The rearrangement joins TRBV28 to TRBJ2-7, with TRBD1 matching over 8 bases. The CDR3 runs to 14 residues. The J segment lost 4 bases and the V segment lost 6 bases, leaving 8 bases of the junction unmatched. Looked up from germline, CDR1 is MDHEN and CDR2 is SYDVKM. The CDR3 bases are TGTGCCAGCAGCCCGACAGGGGCTCTTTACGAGCAGTACTTC. It codes for CASSPTGALYEQYF.

J is TRBJ2-5 and V is TRBV15; D is possibly TRBD2 (6 bases). V dropped 3 bases and J dropped 4 bases, with 12 bases sitting between them. Germline V lookup: CDR1 LNHNV, CDR2 YYDKDF (reference sequence). The CDR3 covers 14 residues. CDR3 in amino acids: CATSSLGTPETQYF. The CDR3 DNA follows: TGTGCCACCAGCAGCCTAGGGACTCCAGAGACCCAGTACTTC. The variable domain in full, completed from reference TRBV15 and TRBJ2-5, reads DAMVIQNPRYQVTQFGKPVTLSCSQTLNHNVMYWYQQKSSQAPKLLFHYYDKDFNNEADTPDNFQSRRPNTSFCFLDIRSPGLGDTAMYLCATSSLGTPETQYFGPGTRLLVL.

The rearrangement uses TRBV11-2 and TRBJ2-5, with D maybe TRBD2 (5 bases). Germline V gene data show CDR1 as SGHAT and CDR2 as FQNNGV. V lost 5 bases, J lost 3 bases, and 16 bases lay in between. CDR3 length equals 15 residues. The CDR3 here is CASSTWRVREETQYF. DNA for the CDR3: TGTGCCAGCAGCACCTGGCGGGTCAGAGAAGAGACCCAGTACTTC.